This TCR beta chain was obtained from a study of T-cell memory formation after mild COVID-19. Study background: Largely donor-specific TCR clusters were found. Study results and limitations: Among clones peaking at day 37 in the second wave, SARS-CoV-2 specificity remained unconfirmed. There were some responding clones in pre-infection memory, which suggested that cross-reactive memory had joined.

UMIs and sample barcodes were carried by the TCR alpha and TCR beta cDNA libraries that 5'RACE produced using constant-segment primers. Each CDR3 protein gets one entry after TCRdb re-called the 5' RACE reads with MiXCR. The table records roughly 130,000 distinct CDR3 sequences, about 6% of them present only once. This clonotype was seen a handful of times. As yet, its antigen is unknown. Sequencing was performed on PBMCs or a T cell subset sorted from them (not recorded which). This receptor was obtained from an adult woman who had mild COVID-19 (a few samples of this study predate the infection). Cell type and time point are not known.

For the CDR3, the DNA is TGTGCCAGCAGCTTAGCCGCGACGGTCCCAGATACGCAGTATTTT. This encodes CASSLAATVPDTQYF. The chain combines TRBV7-9 with TRBJ2-3; D gene uncertain. V was pared by 0 bases and J by 4 bases, with 11 bases between. The germline CDR1 and CDR2 sequences are SEHNR and FQNEAQ (reference sequence). The CDR3 has 15 amino acids.